This TCR beta chain was sequenced in a study of blood T cell repertoires in COVID-19. Study details: Material from acute and convalescent COVID-19 was sourced from the United States, Italy and Spain.

This CDR3 is 13 amino acids long. Germline V CDR1 and CDR2: SNHLY, FYNNEI. Trimming cost V 8 bases and J 5 bases, with 15 bases left between them. Repertoires were generated with immunoSEQ multiplex PCR, while TCRdb's copy carries only in-frame clones and drops some. This sample has 350,000 or so clones; roughly 89% occur once, and the top ten carry over 3.5%. The clonotype was recovered from a woman aged 55-70 years with COVID-19, enrolled during active disease. The rearrangement joins TRBV2 to TRBJ1-1, with D perhaps TRBD1 (5 bases). Sequencing used peripheral blood. The DNA for the CDR3 is TGTGCCAGCGGGCAGGGAACAAAGACTGAAGCTTTCTTT. Translation: CASGQGTKTEAFF.